The clone carrying this T cell receptor beta chain was found many times. Its matching antigen is unknown. The J segment lost 3 bases and the V segment lost 10 bases, leaving 10 bases of the junction unmatched. This CDR3 spans 14 amino acids. Germline CDR1 and CDR2: SNHLY and FYNNEI. The source of the sample is a study of T cells in Graves' hyperthyroidism and ophthalmopathy. Regions amplified from RNA transcripts were the TCR beta CDR3 regions. TCR CDR3 regions were first amplified by RT-PCR with HTBI primers. MiXCR, applied by TCRdb to the multiplex PCR reads, yields one record per CDR3 protein. In the table there are under 550,000 distinct CDR3 sequences, 15% to 20% of which are singletons. Whole-study results and caveats: A model of 13 V-J pairs discriminated ophthalmopathy from stable hyperthyroidism. Blood samples included most of the expanded thyroid clonotypes exceeding 0.001.

The rearrangement uses TRBV2 and TRBJ2-7, with 9 bases fitting TRBD1. The TCR comes from a man aged 35-49 years with Graves' ophthalmopathy. Sequenced material: blood. The CDR3 here is CATSRGQGHYEQYF. The DNA for the CDR3 is TGTGCCACTTCTCGTGGACAGGGGCACTACGAGCAGTACTTC.